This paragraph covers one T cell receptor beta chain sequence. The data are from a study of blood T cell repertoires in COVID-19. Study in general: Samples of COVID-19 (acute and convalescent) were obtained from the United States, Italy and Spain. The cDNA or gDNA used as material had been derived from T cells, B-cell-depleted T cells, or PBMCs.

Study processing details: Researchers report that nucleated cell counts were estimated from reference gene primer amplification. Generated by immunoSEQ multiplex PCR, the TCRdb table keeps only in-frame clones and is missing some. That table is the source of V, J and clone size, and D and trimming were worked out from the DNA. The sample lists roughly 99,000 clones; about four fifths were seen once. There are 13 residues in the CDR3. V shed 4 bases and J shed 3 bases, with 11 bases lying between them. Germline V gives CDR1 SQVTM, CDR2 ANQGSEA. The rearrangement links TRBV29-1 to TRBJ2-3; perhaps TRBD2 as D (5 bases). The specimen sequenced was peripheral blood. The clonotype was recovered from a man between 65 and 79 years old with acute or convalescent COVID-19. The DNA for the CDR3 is TGCAGCGTTGGGGCGAGGGTTACAGATACGCAGTATTTT. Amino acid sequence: CSVGARVTDTQYF.